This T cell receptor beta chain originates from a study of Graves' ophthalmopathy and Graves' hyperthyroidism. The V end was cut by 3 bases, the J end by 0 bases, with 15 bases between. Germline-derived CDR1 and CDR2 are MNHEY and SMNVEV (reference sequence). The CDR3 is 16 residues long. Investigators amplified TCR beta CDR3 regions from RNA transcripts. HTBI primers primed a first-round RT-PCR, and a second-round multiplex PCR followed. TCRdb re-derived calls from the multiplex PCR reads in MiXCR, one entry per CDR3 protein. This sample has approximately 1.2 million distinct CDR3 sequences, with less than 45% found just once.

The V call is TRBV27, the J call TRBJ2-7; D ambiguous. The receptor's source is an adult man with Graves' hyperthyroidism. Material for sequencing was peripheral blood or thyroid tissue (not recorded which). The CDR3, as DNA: TGTGCCAGCAGTTTGTCGTTACTAACTTTCTCCTACGAGCAGTACTTC. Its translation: CASSLSLLTFSYEQYF.